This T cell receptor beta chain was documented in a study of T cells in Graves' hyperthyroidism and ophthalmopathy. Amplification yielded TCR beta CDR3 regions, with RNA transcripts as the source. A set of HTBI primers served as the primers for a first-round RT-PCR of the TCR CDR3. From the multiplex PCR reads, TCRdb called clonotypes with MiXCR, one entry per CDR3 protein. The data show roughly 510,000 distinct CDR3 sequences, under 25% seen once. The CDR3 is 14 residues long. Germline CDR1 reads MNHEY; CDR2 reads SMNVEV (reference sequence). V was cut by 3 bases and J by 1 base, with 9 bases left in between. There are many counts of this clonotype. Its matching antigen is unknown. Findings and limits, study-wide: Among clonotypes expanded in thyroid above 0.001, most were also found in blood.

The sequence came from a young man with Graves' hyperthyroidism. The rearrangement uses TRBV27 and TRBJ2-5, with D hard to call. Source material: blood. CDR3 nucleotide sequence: TGTGCCAGCAGTTTCAGACGGTCCCAAGAGACCCAGTACTTC. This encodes CASSFRRSQETQYF.